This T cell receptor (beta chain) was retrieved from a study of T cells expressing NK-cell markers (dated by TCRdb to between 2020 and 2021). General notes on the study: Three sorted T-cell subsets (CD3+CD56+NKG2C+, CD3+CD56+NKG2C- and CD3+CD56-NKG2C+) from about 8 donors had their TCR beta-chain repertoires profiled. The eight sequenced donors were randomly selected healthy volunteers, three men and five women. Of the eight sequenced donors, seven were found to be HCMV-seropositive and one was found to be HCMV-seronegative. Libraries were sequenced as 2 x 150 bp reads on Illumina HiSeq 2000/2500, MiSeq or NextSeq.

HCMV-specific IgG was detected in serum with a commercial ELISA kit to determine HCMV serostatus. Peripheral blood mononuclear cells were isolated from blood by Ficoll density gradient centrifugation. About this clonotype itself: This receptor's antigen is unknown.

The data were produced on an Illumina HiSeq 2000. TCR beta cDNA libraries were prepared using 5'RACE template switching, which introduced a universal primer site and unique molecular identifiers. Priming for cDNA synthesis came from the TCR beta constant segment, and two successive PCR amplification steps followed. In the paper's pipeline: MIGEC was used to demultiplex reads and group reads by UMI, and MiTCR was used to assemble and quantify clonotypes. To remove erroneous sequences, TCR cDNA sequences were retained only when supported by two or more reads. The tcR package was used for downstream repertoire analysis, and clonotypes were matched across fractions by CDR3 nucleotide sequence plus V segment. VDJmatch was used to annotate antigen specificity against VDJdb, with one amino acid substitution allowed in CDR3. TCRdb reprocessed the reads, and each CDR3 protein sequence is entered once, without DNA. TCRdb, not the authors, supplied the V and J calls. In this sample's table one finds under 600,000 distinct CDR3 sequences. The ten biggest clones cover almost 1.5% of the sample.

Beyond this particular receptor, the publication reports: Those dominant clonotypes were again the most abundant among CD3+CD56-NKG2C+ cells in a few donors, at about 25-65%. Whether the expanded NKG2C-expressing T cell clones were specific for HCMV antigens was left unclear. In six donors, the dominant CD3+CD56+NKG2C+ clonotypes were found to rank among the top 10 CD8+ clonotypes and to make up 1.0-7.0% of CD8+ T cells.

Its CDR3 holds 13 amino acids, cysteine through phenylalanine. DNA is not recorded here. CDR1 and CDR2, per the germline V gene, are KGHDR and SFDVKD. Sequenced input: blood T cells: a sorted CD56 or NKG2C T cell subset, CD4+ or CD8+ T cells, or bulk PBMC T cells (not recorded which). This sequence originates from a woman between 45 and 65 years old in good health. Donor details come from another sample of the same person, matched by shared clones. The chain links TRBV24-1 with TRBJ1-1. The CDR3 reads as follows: CATSGSSRVEAFF.